The source of this T cell receptor beta chain is a study of PD-L1 blockade in urothelial cancer. Across the whole study: Patients started atezolizumab in the mid-2010s, 1,200 mg intravenously every 3 weeks.

Overall study results and limits: Enhanced expansion of tumor-associated blood clones at 3 weeks characterized durable-benefit patients.

In regard to this clone: What it binds is not known.

The repertoire was sequenced with immunoSEQ multiplex PCR; TCRdb's copy has only in-frame clones and lacks some. The profile covers approximately 50,000 clones, with 82% appearing a single time and around 1.5% taken by the ten largest. This CDR3 has 14 residues. V lost 6 bases, J lost 1 base, and 2 bases stayed unmatched. Germline assignment: CDR1 KGHSH and CDR2 LQKENI. Time point reported: pretreatment peripheral blood. Patients in the study were battling locally advanced or metastatic urothelial carcinoma. Per patient, between 1 and 8 samples were collected at pretreatment and on-treatment time points.

The sequence was obtained from a middle-aged man with urothelial cancer. The J gene is TRBJ2-3, the V gene TRBV18, with 9 bases identical to TRBD2. The sequenced sample was PBMCs, obtained around atezolizumab (anti-PD-L1) treatment. This CDR3 reads CASSRLAGTDTQYF. The CDR3, as DNA: TGTGCCAGCTCCAGACTAGCGGGCACAGATACGCAGTATTTT.